The clone carrying this TCR beta chain appeared many times. Antigen specificity is unknown. Trimming cost V 7 bases and J 6 bases; bases outside gene matches: 7. CDR1 and CDR2 (germline): LGHDT, YNNKEL (reference sequence). The CDR3 is made up of 14 amino acids. The unsorted libraries originated from 2 million PBMCs kept at -80 C. The source of the sample is a study of neurological immune-mediated disorders. Study-level results: No CDR3 amino acid sequences recurred among expanded clones across subjects, suggesting private repertoires in all groups. Phylogenetic grouping placed 18 of 34 multiple sclerosis patients' repertoires in one related-CDR3 cluster, a possible signature.

The making of cDNA relied on 5'RACE with 10-nucleotide random UMIs. TCRdb processed the 5' RACE reads anew with MiXCR; each CDR3 protein has one entry. This table holds 90,000 to 150,000 distinct CDR3 sequences, about 3.2% found once. The specimen sequenced was PBMCs. The V call is TRBV3-1, the J call TRBJ2-1; 9 bases match TRBD1. The receptor was derived from a woman in her 30s with multiple sclerosis. The CDR3 DNA reads as TGTGCCAGCAATTCCCGGACAGGGGCCAATGAGCAGTTCTTC. It is translated as CASNSRTGANEQFF.